This T cell receptor beta chain appears in the sequencing data of a study of T cells in Graves' hyperthyroidism and ophthalmopathy. Study-level results: In blood, most of the thyroid clonotypes expanded above 0.001 were also present.

RNA transcripts provided the source from which TCR beta CDR3 regions were amplified. An initial round of RT-PCR targeting the TCR CDR3 relied on the HTBI primer set. TCRdb re-analysed the multiplex PCR reads in MiXCR, keeping a single row per CDR3 protein. The table includes fewer than 750,000 distinct CDR3 sequences, 13% to 15% detected once. Any patient presenting with uncontrolled infection, other autoimmune disease, pregnancy or lactation was left out. There are a few counts of this clonotype. The antigen remains undetermined. The sequence was obtained from a woman between 50 and 59 years old with Graves' ophthalmopathy. The sequencing sample was made of blood.

The CDR3 DNA reads TGCGCCAGCAGCCAAGTGGTTAGCACCGGGGAGCTGTTTTTT. This codes for CASSQVVSTGELFF. V is TRBV4-3 and J is TRBJ2-2; D unclear. There are 14 residues in the CDR3. Trimming took off 1 base at V and 4 bases at J, with 7 bases between the two ends. Germline-derived CDR1 and CDR2 are LGHNA and YSLEER.